Shown below are 24 T cell receptor beta chains from a single sample sequenced in a study of shared clonotypes between healthy human individuals. Only in-frame clones appear in the TCRdb table, and some are missing; sequencing was by immunoSEQ multiplex PCR. The sample holds under 350,000 clones, over 75% seen once. The source material was memory CD8+ T cells sorted from blood. The subset: CD45RO+ cells pooled with CCR7-negative TemRA cells. Receptors originate from a young man in good health.

A note on this clone: Distinct nucleotide sequences in the sample also encode this CDR3. This rearrangement joins TRBV7-9 to TRBJ2-2; D is undetermined. CDR1 and CDR2 (germline): SEHNR, FQNEAQ (reference sequence). Trimming left V 2 bases short and J 5 bases short, with 0 bases between. The CDR3 loop spans 11 amino acids. The CDR3: CASSLTGELFF. The CDR3 nucleotides read TGTGCCAGCAGCTTAACCGGGGAGCTGTTTTTT.

The CDR3 here is CASSRNLAGGNTGELFF. CDR3 sequence (DNA): TGTGCCAGCAGCCGAAATCTAGCGGGAGGGAACACCGGGGAGCTGTTTTTT. The rearrangement uses TRBV7-9 and TRBJ2-2; 11 nucleotides align to TRBD2. The germline gives CDR1 SEHNR, CDR2 FQNEAQ (reference sequence). CDR3 size: 17 residues. Germline trimming cut 5 bases from V and 1 base from J; bases unmatched to any gene: 6.

Concerning this clone itself: Other DNA sequences in the sample encode the same CDR3. The CDR3 here is CASSLDRAHEQYF. The CDR3 DNA reads TGTGCCAGCAGCTTGGATAGGGCCCACGAGCAGTACTTC. The genes are TRBV5-4 and TRBJ2-7, with D unresolved. Germline V gene sequence: CDR1 SGHNT, CDR2 YYREEE (reference sequence). This CDR3 region has 13 residues. The germline V and J ends were trimmed by 0 bases and 5 bases, with 9 bases remaining between them.

The gene calls are TRBV7-9 and TRBJ1-1, with D maybe TRBD1 (5 bases). There are 14 residues in the CDR3. Trimming took 10 bases from V and 4 from J, leaving 19 bases between them. Germline CDR1 SEHNR, CDR2 FQNEAQ (reference sequence). In DNA form, the CDR3 reads TGTGCCACCAACTTGGGAGGGGTGGCCACTGAAGCTTTCTTT. Its translation is CATNLGGVATEAFF.

The V gene is TRBV11-2, the J gene TRBJ2-7; 8 nucleotides align to TRBD2. V lost 5 bases and J lost 2; bases outside the gene matches: 8. Germline CDR1 and CDR2: SGHAT and FQNNGV. This CDR3 spans 15 amino acids. The chain's CDR3 is CASSPTGGAPYEQYF. The CDR3 DNA is TGTGCCAGCAGCCCCACGGGAGGGGCCCCCTACGAGCAGTACTTC.

The rearrangement links TRBV4-3 to TRBJ2-7; 7 bases align to TRBD2. The J segment lost 5 bases and the V segment lost 4 bases, leaving 11 bases of the junction unmatched. CDR3 length: 15 residues. CDR1 LGHNA and CDR2 YSLEER come from the germline V gene. The CDR3 region has the DNA TGCGCCAGCAGCCCCGCCTGGCGGGAGTTTAACGAGCAGTACTTC. It specifies CASSPAWREFNEQYF.

This chain uses TRBV27 with TRBJ1-1; 9 nucleotides line up with TRBD1. In germline, CDR1 is MNHEY, CDR2 SMNVEV (reference sequence). V shed 6 bases and J 1 base; nucleotides not matched to a gene: 3. This CDR3 is built from 14 residues. In DNA, the CDR3 is TGTGCCAGCAGATCGACAGGGGGGAACACTGAAGCTTTCTTT. It specifies CASRSTGGNTEAFF.

This clone was counted ten times or more. The V gene is TRBV10-1, the J gene TRBJ2-7; possibly TRBD2 for D (7 bases). CDR1 WNHNN and CDR2 SYGVQD come from the germline V gene (reference sequence). V was cut by 6 bases and J by 5 bases, with 11 bases left in between. The CDR3 has 12 residues. DNA for the CDR3: TGCGCCAGCAGGGGGGAGGGGGACGAGCAGTACTTC. It is translated as CASRGEGDEQYF.

The V call is TRBV5-1, the J call TRBJ2-3; unclear D gene. CDR1 is SGHRS and CDR2 is YFSETQ in the germline V gene. Trimming shortened V by 3 bases and J by 2 bases, and 10 bases separated the two germline ends. CDR3 length: 14 amino acids. The CDR3 sequence is CASSSMPSTDTQYF. The CDR3 DNA reads TGCGCCAGCAGCTCGATGCCATCCACAGATACGCAGTATTTT.

The J gene is TRBJ1-2, the V gene TRBV7-2, with no clear D. V shed 5 bases and J shed 8 bases, with 9 bases lying between them. Germline assignment: CDR1 SGHTA and CDR2 FQGNSA. The CDR3 sequence is 11 residues long. The CDR3 reads CASSPGFGYTF. In DNA form, the CDR3 reads TGTGCCAGCAGCCCCGGGTTCGGCTACACCTTC.

The rearrangement joins TRBV5-6 to TRBJ1-1; D unclear. This CDR3 contains 13 residues. Germline CDR1 is SGHDT and CDR2 is YYEEEE. Trimming cost V 0 bases and J 4 bases, with 7 bases left between them. CDR3 DNA: TGTGCCAGCAGCTTGGGGCATGGCACTGAAGCTTTCTTT. Amino acid sequence: CASSLGHGTEAFF.

Points on this clone: This sample also contains other DNA sequences that code for the same CDR3. V usage is TRBV7-2 and J usage is TRBJ2-7; tentatively, D is TRBD1 (5 bases). CDR1 SGHTA and CDR2 FQGNSA come from the germline V gene. The CDR3 is 14 residues long. V was clipped by 2 bases and J by 0 bases, with 8 bases between them. In DNA form, the CDR3 reads TGTGCCAGCAGCTTACAGGGATCCTCCTACGAGCAGTACTTC. Encoded protein: CASSLQGSSYEQYF.

Notes on this clone: The sample contains more than one DNA sequence encoding this CDR3. V and J are TRBV4-1 and TRBJ2-3, with D unclear. Trimming took 1 base from V and 0 from J, leaving 5 bases between them. Germline assignment: CDR1 MGHRA and CDR2 YSYEKL. The CDR3 has 14 residues. In DNA, the CDR3 is TGCGCCAGCAGCCAAGCGGGCAGCACAGATACGCAGTATTTT. Translation: CASSQAGSTDTQYF.

V is TRBV6-6 and J is TRBJ1-2; a possible D gene is TRBD1 (5 bases). CDR1 and CDR2 from the germline V gene are MNHNY and SVGAGI (reference sequence). This CDR3 contains 14 residues. Trimming stripped 4 bases from V and 8 bases from J, with 17 bases between. The CDR3 is CASSCFQGRYGYTF. The CDR3, as DNA: TGTGCCAGCAGTTGCTTCCAGGGCAGGTACGGCTACACCTTC.

V and J are TRBV5-4 and TRBJ2-2, with unresolved D. Per the germline V gene, CDR1 is SGHNT and CDR2 is YYREEE (reference sequence). The CDR3 is 13 amino acids. V lost 0 bases, J lost 5 bases, and 5 bases lay in between. CDR3 region: CASSLEATGELFF. For the CDR3, the DNA is TGTGCCAGCAGCTTGGAAGCAACCGGGGAGCTGTTTTTT.

As concerns this clone: Distinct nucleotide sequences in the sample also encode this CDR3. The rearrangement uses TRBV9 and TRBJ2-2, with D perhaps TRBD1 or TRBD2 (5 bases each). This CDR3 comprises 15 residues. From germline, CDR1 is SGDLS and CDR2 YYNGEE. V dropped 1 base and J dropped 5 bases, with 12 bases sitting between them. The CDR3 sequence: CASSVTGAGTGELFF. CDR3 coding DNA: TGTGCCAGCAGCGTAACCGGGGCGGGTACCGGGGAGCTGTTTTTT.

The V gene is TRBV6-5, the J gene TRBJ1-1; D may be TRBD1 (5 bases). Germline V gives CDR1 MNHEY, CDR2 SVGAGI. This CDR3 is 14 amino acids long. V lost 6 bases and J 1 base, leaving 12 bases between the germline ends. DNA of the CDR3: TGTGCCAGCAGCCAATACCAGGGGAACACTGAAGCTTTCTTT. This codes for CASSQYQGNTEAFF.

The rearrangement joins TRBV11-2 to TRBJ1-6; TRBD1 matches 9 bases. The germline gives CDR1 SGHAT, CDR2 FQNNGV. The CDR3 has 16 residues. Germline trimming cut 5 bases from V and 5 bases from J; bases unmatched to any gene: 7. The CDR3 protein is CASSQGQGPNNSPLHF. CDR3 DNA sequence: TGTGCCAGCAGCCAGGGACAGGGTCCAAATAATTCACCCCTCCACTTT.

This rearrangement joins TRBV27 to TRBJ1-1; D is uncertain. CDR1 MNHEY and CDR2 SMNVEV come from the germline V gene (reference sequence). The CDR3 is 14 residues long. Trimming removed 6 bases at V and 3 bases at J, with 14 bases between. CDR3 residues: CASSPPGSYTEAFF. The CDR3 coding sequence is TGTGCCAGCAGCCCCCCCGGGAGTTACACTGAAGCTTTCTTT.

The gene calls are TRBV5-5 and TRBJ2-7; D is uncertain. CDR1 is SGHKS and CDR2 is YYEKEE in the germline V gene (reference sequence). V was clipped by 3 bases and J by 3 bases, with 4 bases between them. The CDR3 loop spans 11 amino acids. In DNA form, the CDR3 reads TGTGCCAGCAGCTGGTACTACGAGCAGTACTTC. It specifies CASSWYYEQYF.

The V gene is TRBV27, the J gene TRBJ2-7; 9 nucleotides line up with TRBD1. There are 16 residues in the CDR3. Trimming at V came to 0 bases and at J to 2 bases, leaving 5 bases not matched to a gene. Germline CDR1 MNHEY, CDR2 SMNVEV (reference sequence). CDR3 nucleotide sequence: TGTGCCAGCAGTTTATCGGCCGGGACAGGGCCCTACGAGCAGTACTTC. Amino acids: CASSLSAGTGPYEQYF.

The chain has TRBV6-5 and TRBJ2-1; maybe TRBD1 (5 bases). The CDR3 has 16 amino acids. V was shortened by 4 bases and J by 0 bases, with 13 bases between the two germline ends. Germline V gives CDR1 MNHEY, CDR2 SVGAGI. The CDR3 DNA reads TGTGCCAGCAGTTCACTCAGGGCGCTCTCCTACAATGAGCAGTTCTTC. This codes for CASSSLRALSYNEQFF.

The rearrangement joins TRBV19 to TRBJ1-2, with a weak D call TRBD1 (5 bases). Germline-derived CDR1 and CDR2 are LNHDA and SQIVND (reference sequence). V was trimmed by 3 bases and J by 5 bases, leaving 13 bases between them. The CDR3 is made up of 14 amino acids. CDR3 loop: CASSIRDLRYGYTF. The CDR3 DNA sequence: TGTGCCAGTAGTATCAGGGACCTTCGATATGGCTACACCTTC.

The chain is built from TRBV10-3 and TRBJ1-5, with TRBD1 identical over 7 bases. Per germline, CDR1 ENHRY and CDR2 SYGVKD. The length of the CDR3 is 15 residues. With 3 bases clipped from V and 4 bases from J, the junction kept 6 bases outside the gene matches. CDR3: CAISEMGQLNQPQHF. The CDR3 nucleotides read TGTGCCATCAGTGAAATGGGACAGCTAAATCAGCCCCAGCATTTT.